This T cell receptor (beta chain) appears in the sequencing data of a study of T-cell memory formation after mild COVID-19. Study conclusions and caveats: Cross-reactive memory appears to have joined, as suggested by some responding clones showing up in pre-infection memory. Contracting CD8+ clones were enriched in EMRA, CD4+ mainly in CM and EM.

TCRdb re-derived calls from the 5' RACE reads in MiXCR, one entry per CDR3 protein. The table lists 400,000 to 550,000 distinct CDR3 sequences, around a quarter of them singletons. Germline assignment: CDR1 SGHRS and CDR2 YFSETQ. The CDR3 has 17 residues. The V segment lost 0 bases and the J segment 0 bases; nucleotides outside the gene matches: 5. Worth noting for this clonotype: What it binds is not known.

Sequencing was carried out using PBMCs or a T cell subset sorted from them (not recorded which). The receptor was isolated from an adult woman who had mild COVID-19 (a few samples of this study predate the infection). Cell type and time point are not known. The chain joins TRBV5-1 to TRBJ2-1, with TRBD2 matching 8 bases. In DNA form, the CDR3 reads TGCGCCAGCAGCTTGGTCTCTAGCGGGTACTCCTACAATGAGCAGTTCTTC. This translates into CASSLVSSGYSYNEQFF.